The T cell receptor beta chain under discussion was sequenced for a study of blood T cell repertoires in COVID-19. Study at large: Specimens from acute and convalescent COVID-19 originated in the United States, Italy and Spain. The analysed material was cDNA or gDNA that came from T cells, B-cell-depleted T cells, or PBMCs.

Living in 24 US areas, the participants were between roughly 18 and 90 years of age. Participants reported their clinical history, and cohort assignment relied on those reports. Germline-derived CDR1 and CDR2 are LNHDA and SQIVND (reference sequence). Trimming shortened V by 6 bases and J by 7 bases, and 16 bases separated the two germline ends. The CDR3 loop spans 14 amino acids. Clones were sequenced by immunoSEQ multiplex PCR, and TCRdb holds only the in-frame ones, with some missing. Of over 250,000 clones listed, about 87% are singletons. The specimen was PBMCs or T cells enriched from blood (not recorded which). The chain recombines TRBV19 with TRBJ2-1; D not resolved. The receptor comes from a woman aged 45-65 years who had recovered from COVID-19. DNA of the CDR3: TGTGCCAGTAGCCCCTATCTGGGCCTGAATGAGCAGTTCTTC. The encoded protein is CASSPYLGLNEQFF. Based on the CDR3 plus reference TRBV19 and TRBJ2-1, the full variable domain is DGGITQSPKYLFRKEGQNVTLSCEQNLNHDAMYWYRQDPGQGLRLIYYSQIVNDFQKGDIAEGYSVSREKKESFPLTVTSAQKNPTAFYLCASSPYLGLNEQFFGPGTRLTVL.